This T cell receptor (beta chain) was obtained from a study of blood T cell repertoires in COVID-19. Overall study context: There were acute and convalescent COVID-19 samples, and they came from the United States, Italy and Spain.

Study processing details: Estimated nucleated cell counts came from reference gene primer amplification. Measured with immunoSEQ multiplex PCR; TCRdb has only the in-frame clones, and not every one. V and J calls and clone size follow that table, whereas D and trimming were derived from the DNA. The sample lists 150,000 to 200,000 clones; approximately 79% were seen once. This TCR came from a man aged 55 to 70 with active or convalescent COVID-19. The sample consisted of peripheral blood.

This CDR3 is CATSRDPGTRDEQYF. The CDR3, as DNA: TGTGCCACCAGCAGAGATCCCGGAACCCGGGACGAGCAGTACTTC. The rearrangement joins TRBV15 to TRBJ2-7; D unresolved. The CDR3 consists of 15 residues. The V end lost 0 bases, the J end lost 5 bases, and 14 bases lay between the germline ends. Germline CDR1 reads LNHNV; CDR2 reads YYDKDF (reference sequence).